Below, 19 T cell receptor beta chains from the same sample are listed, as sequenced in a study of T cells after yellow fever vaccination. TCRdb redid the calling of the 5' RACE reads with MiXCR, one entry per CDR3 protein. The sample lists about 340,000 distinct CDR3 sequences; about 4% were seen once. Sequences were derived from PBMCs, sampled 5 days after the yellow fever booster vaccination. The receptors come from a man younger than 30 who received the YFV17D yellow fever vaccine.

The chain joins TRBV3-1 to TRBJ2-7; the match to TRBD1 covers 11 bases. Germline V gene lookup returns CDR1 LGHDT and CDR2 YNNKEL (reference sequence). The CDR3 is made up of 15 amino acids. V was clipped by 3 bases and J by 9 bases; unmatched bases: 10. The CDR3 DNA reads as TGTGCCAGCAGCCATCCTCGGACAGGGGGCGAAGGGCAGTACTTC. The encoded protein is CASSHPRTGGEGQYF.

V usage is TRBV12-3 or TRBV12-4 and J usage is TRBJ2-1, with 9 nucleotides matching TRBD2. After removal of 2 bases from V and 2 bases from J, the junction contained 16 bases not matched to a gene. The CDR3 is 20 amino acids. Written as DNA, the CDR3 is TGTGCCAGCAGTTTAATCGGGAGACAGGTGTGGACTAGCGCCTACAATGAGCAGTTCTTC. It specifies CASSLIGRQVWTSAYNEQFF.

The genes are TRBV5-5 and TRBJ2-2; 9 bases are a match to TRBD1. V shed 4 bases, J shed 8 bases, and the junction held 9 bases outside the gene matches. The V gene's germline CDR1 is SGHKS and CDR2 YYEKEE (reference sequence). The CDR3 contains 15 residues. CDR3 region: CASSPGTGTGGELFF. The CDR3 nucleotides are TGTGCCAGCAGCCCTGGGACAGGGACGGGGGGGGAGCTGTTTTTT.

This clonotype was recorded many times. An end of the junction does not agree with germline; a read error may underlie this. V gene TRBV7-9 combines with J gene TRBJ1-2; D perhaps matches TRBD1 (6 bases). Germline V gives CDR1 SEHNR, CDR2 FQNEAQ (reference sequence). There are 14 residues in the CDR3. The CDR3 DNA reads as TGTGCCAGCACCTTATACAGGGACCGCTATGGCTACACCTTC. This translates into CASTLYRDRYGYTF. Full variable domain (missing parts from reference TRBV7-9 and TRBJ1-2): DTGVSQNPRHKITKRGQNVTFRCDPISEHNRLYWYRQTLGQGPEFLTYFQNEAQLEKSRLLSDRFSAERPKGSFSTLEIQRTEQGDSAMYLCASTLYRDRYGYTFGSGTRLTVV.

This clonotype was recorded a few times. The chain has TRBV6-2 or TRBV6-3 and TRBJ2-5, with D maybe TRBD1 (7 bases). CDR1 is MNHEY, CDR2 SVGEGT, per germline. Trimming cost V 4 bases and J 3 bases, with 12 bases left between them. This CDR3 spans 14 amino acids. The CDR3 DNA is TGTGCCAGCAGTTGGAGGGGGACAGAAGAGACCCAGTACTTC. Its protein is CASSWRGTEETQYF.

The chain couples TRBV7-2 to TRBJ2-1; possibly TRBD2 for D (6 bases). The CDR3 is made up of 14 amino acids. The V gene's germline CDR1 is SGHTA and CDR2 FQGNSA. The V and J ends lost 6 bases and 3 bases respectively, with 12 bases between them. The CDR3, as DNA: TGTGCCAGCAGTCCCGGCGGGATCTACAATGAGCAGTTCTTC. This sequence encodes CASSPGGIYNEQFF. The entire variable domain, with the rest obtained from reference TRBV7-2 and TRBJ2-1, is as follows: GAGVSQSPSNKVTEKGKDVELRCDPISGHTALYWYRQSLGQGLEFLIYFQGNSAPDKSGLPSDRFSAERTGGSVSTLTIQRTQQEDSAVYLCASSPGGIYNEQFFGPGTRLTVL.

This chain joins TRBV9 and TRBJ2-1; 8 bases line up with TRBD2. V was pared by 0 bases and J by 1 base, with 3 bases of the junction left unmatched. CDR3 length: 16 amino acids. CDR1 and CDR2 from the germline V gene are SGDLS and YYNGEE. CDR3 sequence reads: CASSVEAGGSYNEQFF. CDR3 nucleotides: TGTGCCAGCAGCGTAGAGGCGGGGGGTTCCTACAATGAGCAGTTCTTC.

The sample holds many counts of this clonotype. The J gene is TRBJ1-1, the V gene TRBV12-3 or TRBV12-4, with D perhaps matching TRBD1 (6 bases). The CDR3 is made up of 13 amino acids. The V and J ends lost 6 bases and 5 bases respectively, with 13 bases between them. CDR3 loop: CASSLRGATEAFF. CDR3 in DNA: TGTGCCAGCAGCCTTCGGGGGGCGACTGAAGCTTTCTTT.

The V and J genes are TRBV5-1 and TRBJ1-2; possibly TRBD1 for D (5 bases). The CDR3 has 14 amino acids. V was shortened by 4 bases and J by 5 bases, with 15 bases between the two germline ends. Germline CDR1 SGHRS, CDR2 YFSETQ. CDR3 amino acids: CASSPQTVEYGYTF. CDR3 in DNA: TGCGCCAGCAGCCCTCAGACAGTAGAATATGGCTACACCTTC.

This clonotype occurred many times. The chain carries TRBV14 and TRBJ2-5; D unresolved. The germline gives CDR1 SGHDN, CDR2 FVKESK. Trimming shortened V by 0 bases and J by 1 base, and 9 bases separated the two germline ends. The CDR3 is made up of 15 amino acids. CDR3 region: CASSQDPVLQETQYF. The CDR3 coding sequence is TGTGCCAGCAGCCAAGATCCTGTCCTCCAAGAGACCCAGTACTTC.

This clonotype was seen at least ten times. The chain employs TRBV11-2 and TRBJ2-5; TRBD2 might be the D (6 bases). CDR3 size: 11 residues. V was cut by 1 base and J by 9 bases, with 6 bases left in between. Per the germline V gene, CDR1 is SGHAT and CDR2 is FQNNGV. The CDR3 reads CASSLGGAQYF. CDR3 sequence (DNA): TGTGCCAGCAGCTTAGGCGGGGCCCAGTACTTC. The complete variable domain, with remaining parts taken from reference TRBV11-2 and TRBJ2-5, reads EAGVAQSPRYKIIEKRQSVAFWCNPISGHATLYWYQQILGQGPKLLIQFQNNGVVDDSQLPKDRFSAERLKGVDSTLKIQPAKLEDSAVYLCASSLGGAQYFGPGTRLLVL.

This clonotype was recorded many times. The rearrangement joins TRBV4-1 to TRBJ1-2; 7 nucleotides line up with TRBD1. Trimming at V came to 1 base and at J to 5 bases, leaving 7 bases not matched to a gene. The CDR3 is 15 amino acids. Germline lookup yields CDR1 MGHRA and CDR2 YSYEKL. The CDR3 DNA sequence: TGCGCCAGCAGCCAAGTCCCAGGGGGTGCGTATGGCTACACCTTC. Its protein product is CASSQVPGGAYGYTF.

This clonotype was seen only a few times. The chain uses TRBV7-2 and TRBJ1-2; TRBD1 might be the D (6 bases). V was pared by 5 bases and J by 4 bases, with 17 bases between. The CDR3 is 15 residues long. Germline CDR1 reads SGHTA; CDR2 reads FQGNSA. CDR3 sequence (DNA): TGTGCCAGCAGCGCTTACCTTACAGGGTTCTATGGCTACACCTTC. Its translation is CASSAYLTGFYGYTF.

This clonotype showed up just a few times. The rearrangement uses TRBV10-3 and TRBJ1-1; D gene uncertain. The V end lost 2 bases, the J end lost 1 base, and 8 bases lay between the germline ends. This CDR3 spans 14 amino acids. Germline CDR1 and CDR2: ENHRY and SYGVKD. DNA for the CDR3: TGTGCCATCAGTGAGCCAGGTGGGAACACTGAAGCTTTCTTT. It encodes CAISEPGGNTEAFF.

Worth noting for this clonotype: This clone may be a read error of a much larger clone one base away. This chain joins TRBV7-2 and TRBJ2-7, with a tentative D call TRBD2 (5 bases). The ends were cut back, 5 bases at V and 4 bases at J, with 15 bases in the middle. CDR1 and CDR2 from the germline V gene are SGHTA and FQGNSA. CDR3 length: 14 amino acids. In nucleotides, the CDR3 is TGTGCCAGCAGCACCCACGGGAATTCGTACGAGCAGTACTTC. This sequence encodes CASSTHGNSYEQYF.

This clonotype occurred many times. The J gene is TRBJ1-1, the V gene TRBV7-9; the D gene is possibly TRBD1 (5 bases). Trimming left V 4 bases short and J 0 bases short, with 9 bases between. The CDR3 is 14 amino acids. CDR1 and CDR2 (germline): SEHNR, FQNEAQ (reference sequence). CDR3 nucleotides: TGTGCCAGCAGCTCGACAGTGATGAACACTGAAGCTTTCTTT. Its translation: CASSSTVMNTEAFF.

This clonotype was seen ten or more times. The chain employs TRBV6-5 and TRBJ2-7; D possibly corresponds to TRBD1 (5 bases). This CDR3 contains 15 residues. From germline, CDR1 is MNHEY and CDR2 SVGAGI. Trimming took 4 bases from V and 5 from J, leaving 18 bases between them. Here the CDR3 DNA reads TGTGCCAGCAGTTCGAGCTGGAATTCGGACAACGAGCAGTACTTC. Translating it yields CASSSSWNSDNEQYF.

This clonotype has only a few counts. DNA of the CDR3: TGTGCCAGCATTGGTGGGGATACAAACTATGGCTACACCTTC. This translates into CASIGGDTNYGYTF. The V gene is TRBV28, the J gene TRBJ1-2; D gene ambiguous. The CDR3 is made up of 14 amino acids. Trimming cost V 7 bases and J 2 bases, with 14 bases left between them. In germline, CDR1 is MDHEN, CDR2 SYDVKM.

This clonotype was recorded many times. This chain connects TRBV7-9 to TRBJ2-7; D is possibly TRBD1 (6 bases). CDR3 size: 17 residues. Trimming took off 0 bases at V and 1 base at J, with 16 bases between the two ends. Germline CDR1 reads SEHNR; CDR2 reads FQNEAQ (reference sequence). In nucleotides, the CDR3 is TGTGCCAGCAGCTTAGCTAGCCCTGGACAGTTTTCCTACGAGCAGTACTTC. Translating gives CASSLASPGQFSYEQYF. Full variable domain (missing parts from reference TRBV7-9 and TRBJ2-7): DTGVSQNPRHKITKRGQNVTFRCDPISEHNRLYWYRQTLGQGPEFLTYFQNEAQLEKSRLLSDRFSAERPKGSFSTLEIQRTEQGDSAMYLCASSLASPGQFSYEQYFGPGTRLTVT.